Listed here are 24 T cell receptor beta chains from one sample, sequenced in a study of low-dose radiotherapy and immunotherapy resistance in tumors (dated by TCRdb to the early 2020s). The label giving this sample's time point can be read as: before trial treatment. Sequenced using an Illumina HiSeq 2500. First-strand cDNA was synthesized using Superscript III and a set of TRAV- and TRBV-specific primers, so that both TCRalpha and TCRbeta chains were covered. TCRs were amplified for about 19 PCR cycles with Phusion, using a constant-region primer paired with the adapter attached to the V primers. TCRdb ran its own pipeline on the public reads, namely fastp trimming at Q25 and MiXCR clone calling, and kept in-frame beta chains. Rows with a matching CDR3 protein are joined into one entry that keeps the most common DNA and genes. Across this sample there are about 71,000 distinct CDR3 sequences, with around 30% seen only once. Clones ranked in the top ten supply around 10% of the sample.

The sample here was PBMCs, taken before treatment. The receptors shown here come from a female donor with ovarian cancer.

The table lists this clonotype with many counts. The rearrangement uses TRBV5-4 and TRBJ2-1; 9 bases align to TRBD2. The CDR3 totals 16 residues. Trimming removed 0 bases from V and 8 bases from J; junction bases left unmatched: 9. CDR1 is SGHNT and CDR2 is YYREEE in the germline V gene (reference sequence). The CDR3 protein is CASSLGRAGGTDEQFF. The CDR3 DNA sequence: TGTGCCAGCAGCTTGGGTAGGGCGGGAGGGACGGATGAGCAGTTCTTC.

This clonotype was counted ten times or more. This chain's CDR3 is CATSRDLLGETQYF. The CDR3 region has the DNA TGTGCCACCAGCAGAGATCTATTGGGAGAGACCCAGTACTTC. The rearrangement joins TRBV15 to TRBJ2-5; D gene uncertain. The CDR3 has 14 residues. Trimming cost V 0 bases and J 4 bases, with 9 bases left between them. Looked up from germline, CDR1 is LNHNV and CDR2 is YYDKDF (reference sequence).

This clonotype was seen many times. This chain links TRBV7-8 with TRBJ2-6, with 14 bases aligning to TRBD2. Germline V lookup: CDR1 SGHVS, CDR2 FQNEAQ. The CDR3 runs to 20 residues. The trim removed 5 bases at V and 5 bases at J, leaving 14 bases unmatched. The CDR3 DNA reads TGTGCCAGCAGCCCCTATCGACTAGCGGGGGGGAGCGCTCGGGCCAACGTCCTGACTTTC. This codes for CASSPYRLAGGSARANVLTF. Drawing the rest from reference TRBV7-8 and TRBJ2-6, the complete variable domain is GAGVSQSPRYKVAKRGQDVALRCDPISGHVSLFWYQQALGQGPEFLTYFQNEAQLDKSGLPSDRFFAERPEGSVSTLKIQRTQQEDSAVYLCASSPYRLAGGSARANVLTFGAGSRLTVL.

This clonotype was seen repeatedly, ten times or more. The chain employs TRBV20-1 and TRBJ1-5, with D perhaps TRBD1 (5 bases). Germline V gene sequence: CDR1 DFQATT, CDR2 SNEGSKA (reference sequence). The V end was cut by 0 bases, the J end by 2 bases, with 14 bases between. The CDR3 sequence is 16 residues long. CDR3 region: CSARDGGGVGNQPQHF. The CDR3 DNA follows: TGCAGTGCTAGAGATGGCGGGGGAGTGGGCAATCAGCCCCAGCATTTT.

The chain links TRBV6-4 to TRBJ2-2; 10 positions match TRBD2. Trimming took 6 bases from V and 3 from J; bases not matched to a gene: 4. CDR3 length: 15 residues. Germline V gene data show CDR1 as MRHNA and CDR2 as SNTAGT. CDR3 loop: CASSPGLADTGELFF. The CDR3 DNA follows: TGTGCCAGCAGCCCTGGACTAGCGGACACCGGGGAGCTGTTTTTT.

J is TRBJ2-4 and V is TRBV6-2 or TRBV6-3; TRBD1 is a possible D gene (5 bases). Trimming removed 5 bases from V and 0 bases from J, with 8 bases in between. The germline CDR1 and CDR2 sequences are MNHEY and SVGEGT. This CDR3 is 14 amino acids long. CDR3 in DNA: TGTGCCAGCAGTGACAGATTAGCCAAAAACATTCAGTACTTC. It specifies CASSDRLAKNIQYF.

This clonotype was detected only a few times. The genes are TRBV11-2 and TRBJ1-2; TRBD1 agrees at 7 bases. CDR1 is SGHAT and CDR2 is FQNNGV in the germline V gene. Losses at the gene ends were 5 bases for V and 7 bases for J; bases not matched to a gene: 10. The CDR3 has 14 amino acids. The DNA of the CDR3 is TGTGCCAGCAGCACCCTAGACAGGGCCAGTGGCTACACCTTC. Translating gives CASSTLDRASGYTF.

This clonotype was recorded at least ten times. This chain uses TRBV4-3 with TRBJ2-2; 13 bases fit TRBD2. The junction had 7 bases not matched to a gene; V was cut back by 1 base and J by 8 bases. Germline V CDR1 and CDR2: LGHNA, YSLEER. CDR3 length: 17 residues. The CDR3 loop is CASSQGSGTSGTGELFF. The CDR3 DNA reads as TGCGCCAGCAGCCAAGGCTCCGGGACTAGCGGGACTGGGGAGCTGTTTTTT.

In this sample, this clonotype turned up many times. The genes are TRBV19 and TRBJ1-5; D might be TRBD1 (6 bases). The CDR3 consists of 18 residues. Per the germline V gene, CDR1 is LNHDA and CDR2 is SQIVND (reference sequence). V was shortened by 3 bases and J by 5 bases, with 23 bases between the two germline ends. The CDR3 sequence is CASSILGANRERDQPQHF. CDR3 nucleotide sequence: TGTGCCAGTAGTATTCTGGGGGCTAACAGGGAACGAGATCAGCCCCAGCATTTT.

This clonotype was seen at least ten times. CDR3 DNA sequence: TGTGCCAGCAGTTTCGAACAGGGTCTCATCTCTGGGGCCAACGTCCTGACTTTC. This codes for CASSFEQGLISGANVLTF. The J gene is TRBJ2-6, the V gene TRBV6-2 or TRBV6-3, with a weak D call TRBD1 (6 bases). Germline lookup yields CDR1 MNHEY and CDR2 SVGEGT. The CDR3 runs 18 residues. Trimming pared 4 bases from V and 0 bases from J, leaving 16 bases between.

Notes on this clonotype: A far larger clone is one base from this, pointing to a likely read error. The gene calls are TRBV6-1 and TRBJ2-3; D uncertain. Trimming pared 7 bases from V and 2 bases from J, leaving 19 bases between. The CDR3 has 16 amino acids. Germline assignment: CDR1 MNHNS and CDR2 SASEGT. The CDR3 protein is CASKNGRGFITDTQYF. CDR3 DNA: TGTGCCAGCAAAAACGGGCGAGGATTTATCACAGATACGCAGTATTTT.

This chain uses TRBV6-1 with TRBJ1-2; the D is unclear. The CDR3 is made up of 14 amino acids. Deletions cut 0 bases from V and 4 bases from J, with 9 bases between. CDR1 and CDR2 from the germline V gene are MNHNS and SASEGT. The DNA of the CDR3 is TGTGCCAGCAGTGAAGCTGCGCAAATCTATGGCTACACCTTC. It encodes CASSEAAQIYGYTF.

V usage is TRBV11-2 and J usage is TRBJ1-5; no clear D. CDR3 length: 16 residues. V lost 0 bases and J 0 bases, leaving 9 bases between the germline ends. CDR1 is SGHAT, CDR2 FQNNGV, per germline. Here the CDR3 reads CASSLDGFYSNQPQHF. In DNA, the CDR3 is TGTGCCAGCAGCTTAGACGGTTTCTATAGCAATCAGCCCCAGCATTTT.

Note on this clonotype: A read error likely explains this, since a far larger clone differs by one base. The chain links TRBV6-8 to TRBJ2-7, with D perhaps TRBD1 or TRBD2 (6 bases each). Germline-derived CDR1 and CDR2 are MNHGY and SAAAGT. There are 13 residues in the CDR3. The CDR3, as DNA: TGTGCCAGCGAGGGGGACTTATTCTACGAGCAGAACTTC. This sequence encodes CASEGDLFYEQNF.

This clonotype was seen many times. The J gene is TRBJ2-7, the V gene TRBV29-1; D could derive from TRBD1 or TRBD2 (5 bases each). This CDR3 contains 16 residues. Germline CDR1 SQVTM, CDR2 ANQGSEA. The ends were cut back, 7 bases at V and 3 bases at J, with 25 bases in the middle. The CDR3 protein is CSAAPRERGTRYEQYF. Written as DNA, the CDR3 is TGCAGCGCAGCCCCCAGGGAGAGGGGTACCCGCTACGAGCAGTACTTC.

The chain links TRBV12-3 or TRBV12-4 to TRBJ1-1, with 7 positions matching TRBD1. This CDR3 is built from 14 residues. The ends lost 3 bases at V and 7 bases at J; junction bases unmatched: 8. CDR3 bases: TGTGCCAGCAGTTTTTTGAGGGGGCAGGTTGAAGCTTTCTTT. It is translated as CASSFLRGQVEAFF.

This clonotype was counted ten times or more. This rearrangement joins TRBV5-5 to TRBJ2-5; 9 nucleotides line up with TRBD2. CDR1 is SGHKS, CDR2 YYEKEE, per germline (reference sequence). Trimming removed 4 bases from V and 1 base from J; junction bases left unmatched: 8. CDR3 length: 16 amino acids. In DNA, the CDR3 is TGTGCCAGCAGCCCCGGAGTAGCGGGGGTCCAAGAGACCCAGTACTTC. It specifies CASSPGVAGVQETQYF. Combining the CDR3 with reference TRBV5-5 and TRBJ2-5 gives the whole variable domain DAGVTQSPTHLIKTRGQQVTLRCSPISGHKSVSWYQQVLGQGPQFIFQYYEKEERGRGNFPDRFSARQFPNYSSELNVNALLLGDSALYLCASSPGVAGVQETQYFGPGTRLLVL.

Worth noting for this clonotype: The DNA is omitted, as the CDR3 cannot be located on it reliably, and the CDR3 follows TCRdb's listing. This rearrangement joins TRBV2 to TRBJ2-2; TRBD1 is taken as the D call from the table, unchecked against the DNA. The germline V gene has CDR1 SNHLY and CDR2 FYNNEI. The CDR3 has 15 amino acids, counting both end residues. Here the CDR3 reads CASRSGTTTGELFFF.

There are many counts of this clonotype. The CDR3 sequence: CSARDRSRSNEKLFF. CDR3 nucleotides: TGCAGTGCTAGAGATCGGTCCAGGTCTAATGAAAAACTGTTTTTT. V usage is TRBV20-1 and J usage is TRBJ1-4; D gene uncertain. The length of the CDR3 is 15 residues. Germline V lookup: CDR1 DFQATT, CDR2 SNEGSKA (reference sequence). Trimming left V 0 bases short and J 3 bases short, with 11 bases between.

This clonotype was recorded many times. The rearrangement joins TRBV30 to TRBJ1-1; D call uncertain. V shed 4 bases and J shed 6 bases, with 9 bases lying between them. Germline V CDR1 and CDR2: GTSNPN, SVGIG (reference sequence). The CDR3 extends over 11 amino acids. The CDR3 sequence: CAWTVGPEAFF. In nucleotides, the CDR3 is TGTGCCTGGACAGTAGGTCCTGAAGCTTTCTTT.

This clonotype was observed a few times. The chain has TRBV20-1 and TRBJ2-7, with 7 bases that match TRBD1. In germline, CDR1 is DFQATT, CDR2 SNEGSKA (reference sequence). There are 13 residues in the CDR3. With V trimmed by 4 bases and J by 2 bases, 5 bases remained unmatched. The DNA of the CDR3 is TGCAGTGCTAATCTACAGGGGACCTACGAGCAGTACTTC. Its translation is CSANLQGTYEQYF.

V and J are TRBV6-2 or TRBV6-3 and TRBJ2-4; 11 positions agree with TRBD2. Germline V gives CDR1 MNHEY, CDR2 SVGEGT. With 7 bases clipped from V and 6 bases from J, the junction kept 5 bases outside the gene matches. This CDR3 has 14 amino acids. CDR3 in DNA: TGTGCCAGCAATAGCGGGGGGGCTAGAAACATTCAGTACTTC. Translating it yields CASNSGGARNIQYF.

This clonotype was counted many times. V usage is TRBV5-5 and J usage is TRBJ2-2, with no clear D. The V end was cut by 0 bases, the J end by 0 bases, with 6 bases between. CDR3 length equals 15 residues. Germline assignment: CDR1 SGHKS and CDR2 YYEKEE (reference sequence). CDR3 sequence: CASSLAQSNTGELFF. The CDR3 DNA follows: TGTGCCAGCAGCTTGGCTCAATCGAACACCGGGGAGCTGTTTTTT. The full variable domain, completed using reference TRBV5-5 and TRBJ2-2, is DAGVTQSPTHLIKTRGQQVTLRCSPISGHKSVSWYQQVLGQGPQFIFQYYEKEERGRGNFPDRFSARQFPNYSSELNVNALLLGDSALYLCASSLAQSNTGELFFGEGSRLTVL.

The gene calls are TRBV4-2 and TRBJ2-1, with D tentatively TRBD1 (6 bases). The CDR3 covers 15 residues. Trimming pared 4 bases from V and 7 bases from J, leaving 17 bases between. Germline V gives CDR1 LGHNA, CDR2 YNFKEQ. The CDR3 here is CASSPDQGLKNEQFF. DNA of the CDR3: TGTGCCAGCAGCCCCGACCAGGGGCTTAAAAATGAGCAGTTCTTC.